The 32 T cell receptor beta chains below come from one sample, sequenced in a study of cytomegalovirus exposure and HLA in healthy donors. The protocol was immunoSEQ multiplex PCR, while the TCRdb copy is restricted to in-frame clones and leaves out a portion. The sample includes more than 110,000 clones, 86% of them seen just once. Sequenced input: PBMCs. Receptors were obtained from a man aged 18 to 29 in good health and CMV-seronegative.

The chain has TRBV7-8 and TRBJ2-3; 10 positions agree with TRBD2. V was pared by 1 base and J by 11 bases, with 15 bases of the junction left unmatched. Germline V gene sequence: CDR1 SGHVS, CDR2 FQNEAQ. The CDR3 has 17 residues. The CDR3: CASSLGSWIAGGNMQYF. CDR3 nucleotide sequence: TGTGCCAGCAGCTTAGGGTCGTGGATAGCGGGAGGTAATATGCAGTATTTT.

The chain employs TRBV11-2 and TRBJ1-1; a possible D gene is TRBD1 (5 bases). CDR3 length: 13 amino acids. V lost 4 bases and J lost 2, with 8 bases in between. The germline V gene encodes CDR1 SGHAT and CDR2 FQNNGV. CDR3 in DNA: TGTGCCAGCAGCTACGGGGGAAACACTGAAGCTTTCTTT. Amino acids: CASSYGGNTEAFF.

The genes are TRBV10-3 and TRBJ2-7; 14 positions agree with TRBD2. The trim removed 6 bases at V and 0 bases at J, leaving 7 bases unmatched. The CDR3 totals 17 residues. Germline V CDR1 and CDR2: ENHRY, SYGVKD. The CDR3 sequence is CAIRPGLAGALSYEQYF. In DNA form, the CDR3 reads TGTGCCATCAGACCGGGACTAGCGGGAGCCCTCTCCTACGAGCAGTACTTC.

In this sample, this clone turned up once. CDR3 DNA sequence: TGTGCCAGCAGCTTCCTAAATGAGCAGTTCTTC. Encoded protein: CASSFLNEQFF. The chain uses TRBV7-2 and TRBJ2-1; D call uncertain. The germline gives CDR1 SGHTA, CDR2 FQGNSA. Trimming shortened V by 3 bases and J by 7 bases, and 4 bases separated the two germline ends. The CDR3 extends over 11 amino acids. Together with reference TRBV7-2 and TRBJ2-1, the CDR3 gives the full variable domain: GAGVSQSPSNKVTEKGKDVELRCDPISGHTALYWYRQSLGQGLEFLIYFQGNSAPDKSGLPSDRFSAERTGGSVSTLTIQRTQQEDSAVYLCASSFLNEQFFGPGTRLTVL.

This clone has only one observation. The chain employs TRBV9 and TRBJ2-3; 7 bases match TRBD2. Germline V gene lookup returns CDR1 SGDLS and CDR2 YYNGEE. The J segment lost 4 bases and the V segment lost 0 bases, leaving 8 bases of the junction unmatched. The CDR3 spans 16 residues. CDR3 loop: CASSVGTSDFSDTQYF. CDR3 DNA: TGTGCCAGCAGCGTAGGGACTAGTGATTTTTCAGATACGCAGTATTTT.

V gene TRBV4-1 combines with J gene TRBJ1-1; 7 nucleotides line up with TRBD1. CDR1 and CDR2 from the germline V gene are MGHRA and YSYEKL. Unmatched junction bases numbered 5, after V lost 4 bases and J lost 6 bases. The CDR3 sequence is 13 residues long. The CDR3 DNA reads TGCGCCAGCAGCCTGGGACAGACGGCTGAAGCTTTCTTT. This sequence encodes CASSLGQTAEAFF.

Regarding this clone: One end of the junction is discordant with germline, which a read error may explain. CDR3 bases: TGCGGTAGCGGGGCAAACTCTGGAAACACCATATATTTT. Protein: CGSGANSGNTIYF. The chain couples TRBV19 to TRBJ1-3; D possibly corresponds to TRBD1 (5 bases). CDR1 is LNHDA and CDR2 is SQIVND in the germline V gene (reference sequence). The CDR3 runs 13 residues.

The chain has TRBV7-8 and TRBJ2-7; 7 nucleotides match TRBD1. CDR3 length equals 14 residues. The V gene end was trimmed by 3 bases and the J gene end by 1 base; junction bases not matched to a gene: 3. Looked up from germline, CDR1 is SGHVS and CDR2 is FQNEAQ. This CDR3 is CASSFRDSSYEQYF. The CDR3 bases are TGTGCCAGCAGCTTCCGGGACAGTTCCTACGAGCAGTACTTC.

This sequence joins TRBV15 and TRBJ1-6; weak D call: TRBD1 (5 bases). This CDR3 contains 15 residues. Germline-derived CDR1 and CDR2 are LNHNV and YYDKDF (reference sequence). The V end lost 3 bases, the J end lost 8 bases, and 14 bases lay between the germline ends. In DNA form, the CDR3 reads TGTGCCACCAGCAGGGGGCGGACCACTGATTCACCCCTCCACTTT. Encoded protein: CATSRGRTTDSPLHF.

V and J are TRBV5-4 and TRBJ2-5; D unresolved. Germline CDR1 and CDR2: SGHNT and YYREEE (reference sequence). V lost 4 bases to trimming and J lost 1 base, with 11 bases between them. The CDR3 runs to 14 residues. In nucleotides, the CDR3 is TGTGCCAGCAGCCCTCCCGGGTCCCAAGAGACCCAGTACTTC. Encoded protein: CASSPPGSQETQYF.

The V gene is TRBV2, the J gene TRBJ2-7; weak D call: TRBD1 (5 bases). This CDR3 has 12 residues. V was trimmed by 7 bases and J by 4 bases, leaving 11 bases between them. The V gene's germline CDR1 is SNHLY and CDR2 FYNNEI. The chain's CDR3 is CASKRQSYEQYF. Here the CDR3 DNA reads TGTGCCAGCAAGAGACAGTCATACGAGCAGTACTTC. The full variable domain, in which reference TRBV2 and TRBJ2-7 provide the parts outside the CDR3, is EPEVTQTPSHQVTQMGQEVILRCVPISNHLYFYWYRQILGQKVEFLVSFYNNEISEKSEIFDDQFSVERPDGSNFTLKIRSTKLEDSAMYFCASKRQSYEQYFGPGTRLTVT.

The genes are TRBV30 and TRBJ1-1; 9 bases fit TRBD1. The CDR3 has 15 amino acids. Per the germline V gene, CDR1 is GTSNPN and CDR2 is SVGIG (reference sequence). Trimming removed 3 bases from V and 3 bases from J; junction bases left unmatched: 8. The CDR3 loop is CAWSAGQGIDTEAFF. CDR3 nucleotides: TGTGCCTGGAGCGCTGGACAGGGGATTGACACTGAAGCTTTCTTT.

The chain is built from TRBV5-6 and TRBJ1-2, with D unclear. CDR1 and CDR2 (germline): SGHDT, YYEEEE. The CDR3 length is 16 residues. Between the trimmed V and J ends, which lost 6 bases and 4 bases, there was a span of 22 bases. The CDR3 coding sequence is TGTGCCAGCACCCCCTGGCTGGGCCATTTTGGCTATGGCTACACCTTC. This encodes CASTPWLGHFGYGYTF.

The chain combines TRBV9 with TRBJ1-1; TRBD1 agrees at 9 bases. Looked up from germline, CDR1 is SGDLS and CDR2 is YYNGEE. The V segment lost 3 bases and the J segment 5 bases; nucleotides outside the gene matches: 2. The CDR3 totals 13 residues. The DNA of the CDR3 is TGTGCCAGCAGCGCGGGACAGGGAACTGAAGCTTTCTTT. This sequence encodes CASSAGQGTEAFF.

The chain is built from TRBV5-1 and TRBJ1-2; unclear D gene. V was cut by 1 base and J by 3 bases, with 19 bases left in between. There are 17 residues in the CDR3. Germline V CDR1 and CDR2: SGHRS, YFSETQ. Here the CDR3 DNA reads TGCGCCAGCAGCTTGTTTTGGGCTTTTGACCCATACTATGGCTACACCTTC. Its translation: CASSLFWAFDPYYGYTF.

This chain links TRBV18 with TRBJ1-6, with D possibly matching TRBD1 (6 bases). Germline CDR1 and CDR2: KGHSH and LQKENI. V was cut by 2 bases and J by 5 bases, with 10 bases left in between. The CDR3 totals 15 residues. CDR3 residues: CASSPRGTNNSPLHF. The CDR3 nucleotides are TGTGCCAGCTCACCAAGAGGGACAAATAATTCACCCCTCCACTTT.

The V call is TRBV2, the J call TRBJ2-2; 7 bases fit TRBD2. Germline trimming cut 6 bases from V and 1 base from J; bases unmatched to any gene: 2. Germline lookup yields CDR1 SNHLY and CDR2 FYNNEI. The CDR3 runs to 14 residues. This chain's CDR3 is CASRRGKNTGELFF. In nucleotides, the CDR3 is TGTGCCAGCAGGCGGGGGAAGAACACCGGGGAGCTGTTTTTT.

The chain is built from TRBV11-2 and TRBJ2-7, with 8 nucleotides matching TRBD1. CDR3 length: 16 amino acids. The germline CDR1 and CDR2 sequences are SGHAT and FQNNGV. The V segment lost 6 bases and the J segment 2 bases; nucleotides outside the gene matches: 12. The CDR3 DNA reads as TGTGCCAGCAGAAATACCACCGGGACAGGACCCTACGAGCAGTACTTC. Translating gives CASRNTTGTGPYEQYF.

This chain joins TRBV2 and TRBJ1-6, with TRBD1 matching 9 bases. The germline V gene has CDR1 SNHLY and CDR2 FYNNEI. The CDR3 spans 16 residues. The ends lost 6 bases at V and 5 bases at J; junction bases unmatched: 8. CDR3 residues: CASSPQGALNNSPLHF. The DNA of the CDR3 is TGTGCCAGCAGCCCACAGGGGGCTTTGAATAATTCACCCCTCCACTTT.

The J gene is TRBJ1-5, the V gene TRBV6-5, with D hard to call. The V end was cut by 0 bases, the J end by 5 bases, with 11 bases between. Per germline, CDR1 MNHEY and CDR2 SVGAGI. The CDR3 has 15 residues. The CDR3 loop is CASSYSAAPHQPQHF. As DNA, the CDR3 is TGTGCCAGCAGTTACTCGGCCGCCCCCCATCAGCCCCAGCATTTT.

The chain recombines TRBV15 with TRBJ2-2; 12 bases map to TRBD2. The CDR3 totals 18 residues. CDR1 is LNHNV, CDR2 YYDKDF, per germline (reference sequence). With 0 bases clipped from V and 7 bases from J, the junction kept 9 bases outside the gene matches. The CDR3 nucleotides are TGTGCCACCAGCAGAGATGGCCGACTAGCGGGAGCTTACGGGGAGCTGTTTTTT. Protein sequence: CATSRDGRLAGAYGELFF.

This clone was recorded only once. The chain's CDR3 is CASSYRQGGPYEQYF. CDR3 in DNA: TGTGCCAGCAGTTATAGACAGGGGGGGCCCTACGAGCAGTACTTC. The chain joins TRBV6-5 to TRBJ2-7, with 9 nucleotides matching TRBD1. CDR1 and CDR2 (germline): MNHEY, SVGAGI. Losses at the gene ends were 3 bases for V and 2 bases for J; bases not matched to a gene: 5. The CDR3 runs to 15 residues.

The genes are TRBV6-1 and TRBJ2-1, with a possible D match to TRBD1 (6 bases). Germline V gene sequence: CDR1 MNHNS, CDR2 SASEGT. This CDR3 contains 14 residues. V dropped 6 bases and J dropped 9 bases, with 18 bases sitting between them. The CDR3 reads CASRHPQGSSEQFF. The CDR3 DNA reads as TGTGCCAGCAGGCATCCACAGGGTTCAAGTGAGCAGTTCTTC.

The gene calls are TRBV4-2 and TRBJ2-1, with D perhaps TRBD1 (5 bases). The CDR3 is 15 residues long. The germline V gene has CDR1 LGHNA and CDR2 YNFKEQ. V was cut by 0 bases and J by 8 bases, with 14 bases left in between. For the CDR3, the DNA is TGTGCCAGCAGCCAAGAAGGCGGACAAGTGGATGAGCAGTTCTTC. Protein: CASSQEGGQVDEQFF.

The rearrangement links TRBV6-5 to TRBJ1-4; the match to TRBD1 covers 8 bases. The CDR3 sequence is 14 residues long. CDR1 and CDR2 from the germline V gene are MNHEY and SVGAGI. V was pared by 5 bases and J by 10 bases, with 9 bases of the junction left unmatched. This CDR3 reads CASSQTGGWGKLFF. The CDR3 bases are TGTGCCAGCAGTCAAACAGGGGGGTGGGGAAAACTGTTTTTT.

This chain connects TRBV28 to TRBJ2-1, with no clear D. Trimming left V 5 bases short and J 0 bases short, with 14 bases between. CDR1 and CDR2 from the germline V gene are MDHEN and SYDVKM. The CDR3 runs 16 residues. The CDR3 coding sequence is TGTGCCAGCAGTCTCCTTACTATCGTCTCCTACAATGAGCAGTTCTTC. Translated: CASSLLTIVSYNEQFF. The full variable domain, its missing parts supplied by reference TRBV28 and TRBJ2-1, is DVKVTQSSRYLVKRTGEKVFLECVQDMDHENMFWYRQDPGLGLRLIYFSYDVKMKEKGDIPEGYSVSREKKERFSLILESASTNQTSMYLCASSLLTIVSYNEQFFGPGTRLTVL.

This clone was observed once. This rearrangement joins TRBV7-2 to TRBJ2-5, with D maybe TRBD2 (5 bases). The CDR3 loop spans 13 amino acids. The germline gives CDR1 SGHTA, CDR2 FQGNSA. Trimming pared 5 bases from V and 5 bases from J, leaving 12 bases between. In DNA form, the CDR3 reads TGTGCCAGCAGCCCGAGGACGGGGGAGACCCAGTACTTC. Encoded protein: CASSPRTGETQYF.

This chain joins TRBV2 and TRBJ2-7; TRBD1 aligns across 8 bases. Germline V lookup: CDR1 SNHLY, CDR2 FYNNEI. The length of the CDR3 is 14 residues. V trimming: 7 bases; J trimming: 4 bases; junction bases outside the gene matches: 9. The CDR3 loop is CASKRTGLGYEQYF. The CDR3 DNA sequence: TGTGCCAGCAAGCGGACAGGGCTTGGATACGAGCAGTACTTC.

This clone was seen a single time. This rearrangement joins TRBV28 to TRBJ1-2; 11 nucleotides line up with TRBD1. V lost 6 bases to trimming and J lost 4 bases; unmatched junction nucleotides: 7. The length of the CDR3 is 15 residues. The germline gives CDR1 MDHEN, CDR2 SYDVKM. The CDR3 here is CASRSGGQGGYGYTF. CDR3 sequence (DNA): TGTGCCAGCAGATCCGGGGGACAGGGGGGCTATGGCTACACCTTC.

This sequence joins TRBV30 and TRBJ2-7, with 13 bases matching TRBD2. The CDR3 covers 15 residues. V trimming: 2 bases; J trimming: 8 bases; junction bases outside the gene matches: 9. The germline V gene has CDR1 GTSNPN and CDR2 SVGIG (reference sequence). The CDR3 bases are TGTGCCTGGAGTACAGACGGACTAGCGGGAGACAAGCAGTACTTC. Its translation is CAWSTDGLAGDKQYF.

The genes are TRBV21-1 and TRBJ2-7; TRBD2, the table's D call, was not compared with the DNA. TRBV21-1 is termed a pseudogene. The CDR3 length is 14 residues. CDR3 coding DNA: TGTGCCAGCCCTCGGGCTAGCGTTTCTTACGAGCAGTACTTC. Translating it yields CASPRASVSYEQYF.

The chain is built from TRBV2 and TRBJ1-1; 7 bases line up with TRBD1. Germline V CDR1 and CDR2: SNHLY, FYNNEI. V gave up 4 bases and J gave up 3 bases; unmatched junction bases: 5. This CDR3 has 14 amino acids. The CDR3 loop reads CASSAEGAHTEAFF. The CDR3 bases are TGTGCCAGCAGTGCCGAGGGGGCCCACACTGAAGCTTTCTTT.